One TCR beta chain is described in this entry. The data belong to a study of blood T cell repertoires in COVID-19. In the source study's methods: Quantification of nucleated cells was approximated via reference gene primer amplification. Assay used: immunoSEQ multiplex PCR; TCRdb lists only in-frame clones, some missing. The V and J calls and clone size are taken from that table; D and trimming were inferred from the DNA. The sample includes approximately 190,000 clones, 84% seen only once; the top ten take roughly 5%. Germline assignment: CDR1 MNHNY and CDR2 SVGAGI (reference sequence). The CDR3 totals 13 residues. V shed 7 bases and J shed 5 bases, with 12 bases lying between them.

The source is a woman between 70 and 85 years old with active or convalescent COVID-19. The rearrangement joins TRBV6-6 to TRBJ1-5; no firm D call. Sequenced: peripheral blood. CDR3 nucleotides: TGTGCCAGCACAATAACGACTTATCAGCCCCAGCATTTT. It yields the protein CASTITTYQPQHF.